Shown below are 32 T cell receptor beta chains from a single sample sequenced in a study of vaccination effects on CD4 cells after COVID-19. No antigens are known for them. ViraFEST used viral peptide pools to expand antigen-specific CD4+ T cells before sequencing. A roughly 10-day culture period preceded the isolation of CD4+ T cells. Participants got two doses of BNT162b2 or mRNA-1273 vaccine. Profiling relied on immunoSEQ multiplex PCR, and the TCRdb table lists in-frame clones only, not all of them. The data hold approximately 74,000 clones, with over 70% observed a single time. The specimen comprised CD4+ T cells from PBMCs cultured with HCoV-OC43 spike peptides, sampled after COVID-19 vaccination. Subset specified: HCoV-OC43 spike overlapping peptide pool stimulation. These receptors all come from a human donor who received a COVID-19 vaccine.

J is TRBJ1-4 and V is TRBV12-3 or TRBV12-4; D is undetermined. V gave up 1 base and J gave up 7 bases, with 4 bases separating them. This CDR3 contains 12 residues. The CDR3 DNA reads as TGTGCCAGCAGTTTAGTAGGTGAAAAACTGTTTTTT. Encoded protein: CASSLVGEKLFF.

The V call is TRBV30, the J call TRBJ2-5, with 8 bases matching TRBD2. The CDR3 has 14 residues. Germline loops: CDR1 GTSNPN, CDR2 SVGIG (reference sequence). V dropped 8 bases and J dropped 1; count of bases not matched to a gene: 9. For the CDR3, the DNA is TGTGCCCAAGCCCGGGCGGGGGGCCAAGAGACCCAGTACTTC. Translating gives CAQARAGGQETQYF.

Here the CDR3 DNA reads TGTGCCAGTAAAACCGGGAACAGGGGCAATCAGCCCCAGCATTTT. This encodes CASKTGNRGNQPQHF. The chain uses TRBV19 and TRBJ1-5; maybe TRBD1 (6 bases). This CDR3 has 15 residues. V lost 7 bases, J lost 2 bases, and 15 bases lay in between. The germline V gene encodes CDR1 LNHDA and CDR2 SQIVND (reference sequence). The full variable domain, with the rest looked up from reference TRBV19 and TRBJ1-5, is DGGITQSPKYLFRKEGQNVTLSCEQNLNHDAMYWYRQDPGQGLRLIYYSQIVNDFQKGDIAEGYSVSREKKESFPLTVTSAQKNPTAFYLCASKTGNRGNQPQHFGDGTRLSIL.

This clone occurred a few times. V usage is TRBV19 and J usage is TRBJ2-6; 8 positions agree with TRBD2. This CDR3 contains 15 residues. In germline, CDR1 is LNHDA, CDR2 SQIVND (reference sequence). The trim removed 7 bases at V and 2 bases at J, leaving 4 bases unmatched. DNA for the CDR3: TGTGCCAGTATCCCCGGGGGGGCTGGGGCCAACGTCCTGACTTTC. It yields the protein CASIPGGAGANVLTF. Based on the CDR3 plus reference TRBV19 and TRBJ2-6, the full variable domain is DGGITQSPKYLFRKEGQNVTLSCEQNLNHDAMYWYRQDPGQGLRLIYYSQIVNDFQKGDIAEGYSVSREKKESFPLTVTSAQKNPTAFYLCASIPGGAGANVLTFGAGSRLTVL.

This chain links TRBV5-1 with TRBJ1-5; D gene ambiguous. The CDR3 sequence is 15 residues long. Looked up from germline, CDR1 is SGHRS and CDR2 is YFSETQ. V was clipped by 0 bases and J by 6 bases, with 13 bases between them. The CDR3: CASSLVGVEGQPQHF. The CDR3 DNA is TGCGCCAGCAGCTTGGTCGGGGTCGAGGGTCAGCCCCAGCATTTT.

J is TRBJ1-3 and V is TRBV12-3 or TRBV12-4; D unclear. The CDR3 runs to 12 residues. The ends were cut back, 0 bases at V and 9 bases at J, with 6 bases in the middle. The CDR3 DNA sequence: TGTGCCAGCAGTTTAGCTATCTCCACCATATATTTT. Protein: CASSLAISTIYF.

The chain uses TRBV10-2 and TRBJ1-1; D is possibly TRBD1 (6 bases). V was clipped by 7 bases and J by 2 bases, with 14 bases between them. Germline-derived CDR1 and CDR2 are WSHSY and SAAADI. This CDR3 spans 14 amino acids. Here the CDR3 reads CASNFQGINTEAFF. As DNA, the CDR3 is TGCGCCAGCAATTTCCAGGGGATAAACACTGAAGCTTTCTTT.

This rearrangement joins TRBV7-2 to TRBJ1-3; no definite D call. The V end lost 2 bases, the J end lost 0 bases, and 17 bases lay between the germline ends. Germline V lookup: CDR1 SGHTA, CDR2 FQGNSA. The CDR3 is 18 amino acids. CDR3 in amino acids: CASSLYVLPITSGNTIYF. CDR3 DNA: TGTGCCAGCAGCTTATACGTGCTTCCGATAACCTCTGGAAACACCATATATTTT.

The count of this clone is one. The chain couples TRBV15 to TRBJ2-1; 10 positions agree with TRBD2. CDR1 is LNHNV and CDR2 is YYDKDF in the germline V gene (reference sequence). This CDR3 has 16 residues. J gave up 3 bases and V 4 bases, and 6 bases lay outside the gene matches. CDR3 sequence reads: CATSIPAGGHYNEQFF. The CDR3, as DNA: TGTGCCACCAGCATTCCAGCGGGAGGGCACTACAATGAGCAGTTCTTC. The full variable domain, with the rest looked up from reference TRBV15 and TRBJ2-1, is DAMVIQNPRYQVTQFGKPVTLSCSQTLNHNVMYWYQQKSSQAPKLLFHYYDKDFNNEADTPDNFQSRRPNTSFCFLDIRSPGLGDTAMYLCATSIPAGGHYNEQFFGPGTRLTVL.

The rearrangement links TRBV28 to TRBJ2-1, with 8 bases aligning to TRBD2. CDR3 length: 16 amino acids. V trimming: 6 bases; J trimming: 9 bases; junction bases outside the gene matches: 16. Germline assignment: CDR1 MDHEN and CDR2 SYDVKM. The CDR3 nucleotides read TGTGCCAGCAGCCGGAGACTAGCGCAATTTTCCGGTGAGCAGTTCTTC. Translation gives CASSRRLAQFSGEQFF. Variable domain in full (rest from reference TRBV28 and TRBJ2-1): DVKVTQSSRYLVKRTGEKVFLECVQDMDHENMFWYRQDPGLGLRLIYFSYDVKMKEKGDIPEGYSVSREKKERFSLILESASTNQTSMYLCASSRRLAQFSGEQFFGPGTRLTVL.

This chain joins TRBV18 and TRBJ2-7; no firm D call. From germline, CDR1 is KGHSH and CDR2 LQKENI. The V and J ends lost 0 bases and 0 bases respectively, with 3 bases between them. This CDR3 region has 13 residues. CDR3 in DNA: TGTGCCAGCTCACCACCGAGCTCCTACGAGCAGTACGTC. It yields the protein CASSPPSSYEQYV.

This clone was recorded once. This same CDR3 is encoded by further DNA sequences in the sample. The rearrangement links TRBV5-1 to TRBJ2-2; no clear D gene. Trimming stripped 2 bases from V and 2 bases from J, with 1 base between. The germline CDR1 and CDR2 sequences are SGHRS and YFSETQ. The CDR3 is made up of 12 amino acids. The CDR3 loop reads CASSLNTGELFF. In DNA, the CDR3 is TGCGCCAGCAGCTTAAACACCGGGGAGCTGTTTTTT.

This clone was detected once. The CDR3 bases are TGCAGTGCTAGTAGGGCCCTGGGAGGGGGCGAGACCCAGTACTTC. Encoded protein: CSASRALGGGETQYF. The chain joins TRBV20-1 to TRBJ2-5; either TRBD1 or TRBD2 may fit D (7 bases each). The CDR3 extends over 15 amino acids. V dropped 3 bases and J dropped 5 bases, with 19 bases sitting between them. Germline CDR1 reads DFQATT; CDR2 reads SNEGSKA (reference sequence).

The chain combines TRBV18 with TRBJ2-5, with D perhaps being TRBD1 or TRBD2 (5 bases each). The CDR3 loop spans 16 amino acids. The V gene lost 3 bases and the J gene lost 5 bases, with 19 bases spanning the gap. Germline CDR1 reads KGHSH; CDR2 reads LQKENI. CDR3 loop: CASSPLRDQNIETQYF. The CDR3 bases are TGTGCCAGCTCACCCCTCCGGGACCAAAATATCGAGACCCAGTACTTC.

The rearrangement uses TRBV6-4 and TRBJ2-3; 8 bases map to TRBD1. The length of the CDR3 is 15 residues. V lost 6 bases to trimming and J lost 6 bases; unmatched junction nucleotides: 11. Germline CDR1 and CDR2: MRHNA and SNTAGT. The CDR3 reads CASSPDRAKWDTQYF. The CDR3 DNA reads TGTGCCAGCAGCCCGGACAGGGCAAAGTGGGATACGCAGTATTTT.

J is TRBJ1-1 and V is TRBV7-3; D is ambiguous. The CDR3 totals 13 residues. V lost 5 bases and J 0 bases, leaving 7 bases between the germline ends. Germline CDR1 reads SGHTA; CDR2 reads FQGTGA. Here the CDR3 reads CASSRGMNTEAFF. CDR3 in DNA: TGTGCCAGCAGCCGAGGGATGAACACTGAAGCTTTCTTT.

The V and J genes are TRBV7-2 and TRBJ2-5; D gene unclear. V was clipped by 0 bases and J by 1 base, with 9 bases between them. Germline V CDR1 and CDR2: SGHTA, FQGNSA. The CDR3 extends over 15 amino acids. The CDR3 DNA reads TGTGCCAGCAGCTTAGCGCAAACGTCCCAAGAGACCCAGTACTTC. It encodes CASSLAQTSQETQYF.

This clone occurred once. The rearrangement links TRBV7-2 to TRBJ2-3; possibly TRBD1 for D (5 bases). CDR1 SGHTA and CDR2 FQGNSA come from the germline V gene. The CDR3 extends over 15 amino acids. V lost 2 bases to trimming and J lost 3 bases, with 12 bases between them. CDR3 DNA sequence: TGTGCCAGCAGCTTAAGTGGCCAGGGAACAGATACGCAGTATTTT. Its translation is CASSLSGQGTDTQYF.

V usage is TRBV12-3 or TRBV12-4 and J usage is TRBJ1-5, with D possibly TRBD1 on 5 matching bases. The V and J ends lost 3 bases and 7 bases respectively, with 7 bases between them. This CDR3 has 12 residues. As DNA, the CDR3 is TGTGCCAGCAGTTTCAGGGAACAGCCCCAGCATTTT. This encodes CASSFREQPQHF.

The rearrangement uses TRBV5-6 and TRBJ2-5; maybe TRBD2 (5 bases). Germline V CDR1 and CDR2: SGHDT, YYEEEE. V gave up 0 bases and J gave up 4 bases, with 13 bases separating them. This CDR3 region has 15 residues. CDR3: CASSLGGWAGETQYF. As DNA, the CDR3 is TGTGCCAGCAGCTTGGGAGGTTGGGCGGGAGAGACCCAGTACTTC.

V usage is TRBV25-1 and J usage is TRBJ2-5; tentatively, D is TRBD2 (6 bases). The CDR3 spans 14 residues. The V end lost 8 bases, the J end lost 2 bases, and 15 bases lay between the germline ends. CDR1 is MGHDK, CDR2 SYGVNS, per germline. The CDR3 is CASEVGGVQETQYF. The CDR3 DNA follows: TGTGCCAGCGAGGTCGGGGGAGTTCAAGAGACCCAGTACTTC.

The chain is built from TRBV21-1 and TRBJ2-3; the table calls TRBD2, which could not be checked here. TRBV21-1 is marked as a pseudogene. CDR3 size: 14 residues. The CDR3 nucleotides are TGTGCCAGCAGCCACGGACTCCTTCTGGATACGCAGTATTTT. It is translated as CASSHGLLLDTQYF.

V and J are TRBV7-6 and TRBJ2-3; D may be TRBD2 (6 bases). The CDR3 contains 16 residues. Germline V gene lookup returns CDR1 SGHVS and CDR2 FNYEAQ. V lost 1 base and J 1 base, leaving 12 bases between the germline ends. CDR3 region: CASSLGGEGRTDTQYF. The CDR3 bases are TGTGCCAGCAGCTTAGGGGGGGAAGGGCGCACAGATACGCAGTATTTT.

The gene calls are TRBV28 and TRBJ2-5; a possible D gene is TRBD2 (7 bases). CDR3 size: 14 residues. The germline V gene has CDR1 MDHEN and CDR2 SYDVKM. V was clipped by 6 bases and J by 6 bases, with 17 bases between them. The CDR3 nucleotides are TGTGCCAGCAGCCGAGGGGGGGGCCCCAAGACCCAGTACTTC. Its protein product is CASSRGGGPKTQYF.

The CDR3 sequence: CASSPKGLYNQPQHF. Written as DNA, the CDR3 is TGTGCCAGCAGTCCAAAAGGGCTATACAATCAGCCCCAGCATTTT. The J gene is TRBJ1-5, the V gene TRBV6-2 or TRBV6-3, with D unclear. Germline CDR1 and CDR2: MNHEY and SVGEGT. The CDR3 runs to 15 residues. The V end was cut by 5 bases, the J end by 3 bases, with 14 bases between.

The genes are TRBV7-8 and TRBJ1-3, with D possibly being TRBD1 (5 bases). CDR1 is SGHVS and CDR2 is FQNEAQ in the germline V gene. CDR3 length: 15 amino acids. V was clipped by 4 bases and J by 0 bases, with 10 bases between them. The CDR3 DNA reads TGTGCCAGCAGCTCAACCGGGACCTCTGGAAACACCATATATTTT. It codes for CASSSTGTSGNTIYF.

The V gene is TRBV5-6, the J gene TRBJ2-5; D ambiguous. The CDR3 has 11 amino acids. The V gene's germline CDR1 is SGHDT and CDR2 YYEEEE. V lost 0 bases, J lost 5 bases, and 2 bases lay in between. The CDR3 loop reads CASSLVETQYF. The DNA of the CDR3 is TGTGCCAGCAGCTTGGTGGAGACCCAGTACTTC.

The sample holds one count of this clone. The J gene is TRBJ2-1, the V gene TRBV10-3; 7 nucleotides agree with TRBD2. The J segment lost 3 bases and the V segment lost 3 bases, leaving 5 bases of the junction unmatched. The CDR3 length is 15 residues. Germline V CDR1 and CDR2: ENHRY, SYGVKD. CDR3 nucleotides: TGTGCCATCAGTGATATGGCGGGGGACTACAATGAGCAGTTCTTC. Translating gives CAISDMAGDYNEQFF.

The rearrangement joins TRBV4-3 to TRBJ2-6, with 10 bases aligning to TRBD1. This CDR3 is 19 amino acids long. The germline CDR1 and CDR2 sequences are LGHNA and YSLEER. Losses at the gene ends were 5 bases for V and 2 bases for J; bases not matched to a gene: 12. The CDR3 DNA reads TGCGCCAGCAGCGCAAGCGCGACAGGGGGCAGCGCTGGGGCCAACGTCCTGACTTTC. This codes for CASSASATGGSAGANVLTF.

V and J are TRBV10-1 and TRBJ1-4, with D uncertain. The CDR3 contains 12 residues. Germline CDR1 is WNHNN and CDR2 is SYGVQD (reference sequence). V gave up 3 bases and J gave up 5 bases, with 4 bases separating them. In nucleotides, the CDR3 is TGCGCCAGCAGTGAATCAAATGAAAAACTGTTTTTT. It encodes CASSESNEKLFF.

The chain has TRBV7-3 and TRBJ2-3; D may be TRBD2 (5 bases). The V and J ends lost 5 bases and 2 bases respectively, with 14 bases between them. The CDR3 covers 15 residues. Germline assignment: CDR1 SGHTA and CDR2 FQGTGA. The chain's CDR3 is CASSRLAGTTDTQYF. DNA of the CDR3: TGTGCCAGCAGCCGCTTGGCGGGCACCACAGATACGCAGTATTTT.

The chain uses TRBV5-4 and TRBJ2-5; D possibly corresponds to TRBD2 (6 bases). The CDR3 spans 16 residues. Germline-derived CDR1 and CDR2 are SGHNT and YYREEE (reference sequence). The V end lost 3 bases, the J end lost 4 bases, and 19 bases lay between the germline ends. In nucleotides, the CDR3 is TGTGCCAGCAGCTCTTCGGGCGGGGTAAAAAGAGAGACCCAGTACTTC. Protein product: CASSSSGGVKRETQYF.